The T cell receptor (beta chain) described here comes from a study of blood T cell repertoires in COVID-19. On the study more broadly: The samples span acute and convalescent COVID-19 from the United States, Italy and Spain.

CDR3 length equals 17 residues. Germline lookup yields CDR1 LGHDT and CDR2 YNNKEL (reference sequence). With 0 bases clipped from V and 2 bases from J, the junction kept 9 bases outside the gene matches. Profiling relied on immunoSEQ multiplex PCR, and the TCRdb table lists in-frame clones only, not all of them. This repertoire shows some 300,000 clones, roughly 91% found once; its top ten account for 2.5% to 3.5%. This sequence joins TRBV3-1 (or the pseudogene TRBV3-2) and TRBJ2-5; 7 bases are shared with TRBD2. The sequenced sample was PBMCs or T cells enriched from blood (not recorded which). The source of this sequence is a woman between 45 and 60 years old who had been exposed to COVID-19. CDR3 in DNA: TGTGCCAGCAGCCAAGATGCGTCGGGGGGAGGGCAAGAGACCCAGTACTTC. Its protein is CASSQDASGGGQETQYF.